Presented here are 4 T cell receptor beta chains from one specimen sequenced in a study of shared clonotypes between healthy human individuals. Using immunoSEQ multiplex PCR, the repertoire was profiled, and TCRdb retains in-frame clones only, with some absent. The sample records about 2.4 million clones, 93% being singletons. Sequencing used naive CD4+ T cells from PBMCs. Subset defined: CD45RA+ positively selected. The source of these receptors is a man younger than 35 in good health. Some clones in this sample may be carry-over from other donors' samples.

This chain connects TRBV6-7 to TRBJ2-1, with 13 positions matching TRBD2. TRBV6-7 counts as an open reading frame of uncertain function. J lost 7 bases, V lost 10 bases, and 10 bases had no gene match. CDR3 length equals 15 residues. CDR3 in amino acids: CATRTSGSKVNEQFF. The CDR3 DNA reads as TGTGCCACCCGGACTAGCGGGAGTAAGGTTAATGAGCAGTTCTTC.

This chain uses TRBV5-6 with TRBJ2-5; D perhaps matches TRBD2 (6 bases). The CDR3 length is 15 residues. The ends were cut back, 0 bases at V and 4 bases at J, with 13 bases in the middle. The V gene's germline CDR1 is SGHDT and CDR2 YYEEEE. The CDR3 DNA reads as TGTGCCAGCAGCTTGGTGGCGGGGATCCCAGAGACCCAGTACTTC. Its translation is CASSLVAGIPETQYF.

In the case of this clone: Other DNA sequences in the same sample also yield this CDR3. This chain uses TRBV7-2 with TRBJ2-3; D unclear. V lost 1 base and J 4 bases, leaving 3 bases between the germline ends. The germline V gene encodes CDR1 SGHTA and CDR2 FQGNSA. The CDR3 is 12 amino acids. The CDR3 DNA is TGTGCCAGCAGCTTAGTAGCAGATACGCAGTATTTT. This sequence encodes CASSLVADTQYF.

V gene TRBV5-1 combines with J gene TRBJ2-5; 7 bases are a match to TRBD1. Germline V CDR1 and CDR2: SGHRS, YFSETQ. The V gene end was trimmed by 0 bases and the J gene end by 4 bases; junction bases not matched to a gene: 9. This CDR3 has 16 amino acids. CDR3 sequence: CASSLEGVTGVETQYF. CDR3 coding DNA: TGCGCCAGCAGCTTGGAGGGGGTTACAGGGGTAGAGACCCAGTACTTC.